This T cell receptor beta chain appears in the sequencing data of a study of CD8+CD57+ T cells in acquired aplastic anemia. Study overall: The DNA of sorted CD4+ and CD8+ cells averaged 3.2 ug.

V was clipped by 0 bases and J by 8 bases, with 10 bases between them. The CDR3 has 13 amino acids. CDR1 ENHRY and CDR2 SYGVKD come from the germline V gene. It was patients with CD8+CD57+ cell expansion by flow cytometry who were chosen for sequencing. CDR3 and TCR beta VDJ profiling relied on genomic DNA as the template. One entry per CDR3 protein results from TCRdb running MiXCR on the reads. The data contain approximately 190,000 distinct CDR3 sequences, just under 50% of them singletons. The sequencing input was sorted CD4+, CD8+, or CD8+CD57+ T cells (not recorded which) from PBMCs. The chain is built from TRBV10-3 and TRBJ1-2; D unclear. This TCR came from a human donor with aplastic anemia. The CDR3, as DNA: TGTGCCATCAGTGAGTCCGAGAAAAGGGGCTACACCTTC. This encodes CAISESEKRGYTF.